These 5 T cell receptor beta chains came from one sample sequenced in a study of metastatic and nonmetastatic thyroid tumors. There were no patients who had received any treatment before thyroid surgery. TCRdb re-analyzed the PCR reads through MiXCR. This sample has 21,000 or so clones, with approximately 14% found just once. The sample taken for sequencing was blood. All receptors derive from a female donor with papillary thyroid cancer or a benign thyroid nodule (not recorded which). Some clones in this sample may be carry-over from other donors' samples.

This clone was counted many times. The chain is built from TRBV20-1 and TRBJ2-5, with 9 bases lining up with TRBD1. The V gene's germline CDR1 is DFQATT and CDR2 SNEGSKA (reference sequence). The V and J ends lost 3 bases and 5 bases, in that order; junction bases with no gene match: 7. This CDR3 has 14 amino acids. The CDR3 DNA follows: TGCAGTGCTAGGGGACAGGGCGATTCTGAGACCCAGTACTTC. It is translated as CSARGQGDSETQYF.

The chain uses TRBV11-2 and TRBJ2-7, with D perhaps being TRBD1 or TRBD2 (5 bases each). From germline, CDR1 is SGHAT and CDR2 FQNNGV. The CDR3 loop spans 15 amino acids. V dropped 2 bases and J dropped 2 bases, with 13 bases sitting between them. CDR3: CASSLQGFGAYEQYF. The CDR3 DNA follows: TGTGCCAGCAGCTTACAGGGTTTCGGGGCCTACGAGCAGTACTTC. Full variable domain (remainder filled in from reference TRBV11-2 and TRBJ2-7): EAGVAQSPRYKIIEKRQSVAFWCNPISGHATLYWYQQILGQGPKLLIQFQNNGVVDDSQLPKDRFSAERLKGVDSTLKIQPAKLEDSAVYLCASSLQGFGAYEQYFGPGTRLTVT.

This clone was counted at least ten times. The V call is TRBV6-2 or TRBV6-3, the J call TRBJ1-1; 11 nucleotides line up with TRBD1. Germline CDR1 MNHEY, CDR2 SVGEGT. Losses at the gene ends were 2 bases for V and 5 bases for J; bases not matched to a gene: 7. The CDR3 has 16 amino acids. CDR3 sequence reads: CASSYQWTGGQTEAFF. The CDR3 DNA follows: TGTGCCAGCAGTTACCAATGGACAGGGGGCCAGACTGAAGCTTTCTTT.

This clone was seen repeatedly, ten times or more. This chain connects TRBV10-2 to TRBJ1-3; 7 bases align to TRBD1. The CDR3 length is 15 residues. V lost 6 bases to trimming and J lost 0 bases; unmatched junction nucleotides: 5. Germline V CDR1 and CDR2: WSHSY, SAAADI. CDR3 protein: CASRGTADSGNTIYF. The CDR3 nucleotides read TGCGCCAGCAGGGGGACAGCGGACTCTGGAAACACCATATATTTT.

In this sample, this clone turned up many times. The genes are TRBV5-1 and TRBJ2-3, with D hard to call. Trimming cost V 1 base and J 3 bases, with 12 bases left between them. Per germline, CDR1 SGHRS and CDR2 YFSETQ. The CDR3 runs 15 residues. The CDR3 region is CASSLRSFGTDTQYF. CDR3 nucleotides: TGCGCCAGCAGCTTGAGATCATTTGGTACAGATACGCAGTATTTT.